This T cell receptor beta chain appears in the sequencing data of a study of blood T cell repertoires in COVID-19. As for the study in general: In each case, the material was cDNA or gDNA derived from T cells, B-cell-depleted T cells, or PBMCs.

Produced via immunoSEQ multiplex PCR; TCRdb's table is partial and in-frame only. The repertoire has roughly 290,000 clones, roughly 88% of them found once; the top ten carry about 2%. Looked up from germline, CDR1 is LNHDA and CDR2 is SQIVND (reference sequence). Trimming removed 6 bases from V and 5 bases from J, with 16 bases in between. CDR3 length: 14 residues. Sample: PBMCs or T cells enriched from blood (not recorded which). J is TRBJ1-1 and V is TRBV19; D is possibly TRBD1 (5 bases). This TCR was sampled from a man younger than 40 who had recovered from COVID-19. CDR3 sequence: CASRTAGGGTEAFF. The CDR3, as DNA: TGTGCCAGTAGGACAGCCGGGGGTGGGACTGAAGCTTTCTTT.